The 15 T cell receptor beta chains reported below all come from one sample, sequenced in a study of OX40 agonist ivuxolimab in advanced cancers. TCRdb's copy holds only in-frame clones and misses some; the assay was immunoSEQ multiplex PCR. The data hold 50,000 to 60,000 clones, with under 90% observed a single time. Source: CD4+ or CD8+ T cells sorted from blood, taken in a trial of the OX40 agonist ivuxolimab. These receptors were obtained from an adult with an advanced solid tumor such as melanoma, head and neck, liver or kidney cancer.

This chain joins TRBV28 and TRBJ1-4; 7 nucleotides match TRBD1. The CDR3 runs 14 residues. Germline CDR1 MDHEN, CDR2 SYDVKM. Losses at the gene ends were 2 bases for V and 6 bases for J; bases not matched to a gene: 3. CDR3 coding DNA: TGTGCCAGCAGTTTACCCGACAGGGATGAAAAACTGTTTTTT. Translation gives CASSLPDRDEKLFF.

The genes are TRBV2 and TRBJ2-3; TRBD2 is a possible D gene (6 bases). V was clipped by 7 bases and J by 1 base, with 18 bases between them. This CDR3 contains 16 residues. Per germline, CDR1 SNHLY and CDR2 FYNNEI. CDR3 sequence (DNA): TGTGCCAGCACCCGGGTCGCGGGATGGGGCACAGATACGCAGTATTTT. This translates into CASTRVAGWGTDTQYF.

This clone was seen more than once but under ten times. The rearrangement links TRBV10-3 to TRBJ2-7, with 10 bases fitting TRBD2. Germline assignment: CDR1 ENHRY and CDR2 SYGVKD. J gave up 3 bases and V 10 bases, and 12 bases lay outside the gene matches. The CDR3 extends over 15 amino acids. The CDR3 loop reads CATRGASGRNYEQYF. The CDR3 DNA reads as TGTGCCACCAGAGGGGCTAGCGGGAGAAACTACGAGCAGTACTTC.

The V call is TRBV11-2, the J call TRBJ1-2; a possible D gene is TRBD1 (5 bases). The V gene's germline CDR1 is SGHAT and CDR2 FQNNGV. The CDR3 loop spans 17 amino acids. Trimming shortened V by 1 base and J by 4 bases, and 19 bases separated the two germline ends. CDR3: CASSLVASREGTYGYTF. CDR3 DNA: TGTGCCAGCAGCTTAGTAGCCTCCCGAGAGGGGACCTATGGCTACACCTTC. The whole variable domain, remainder taken from reference TRBV11-2 and TRBJ1-2, is EAGVAQSPRYKIIEKRQSVAFWCNPISGHATLYWYQQILGQGPKLLIQFQNNGVVDDSQLPKDRFSAERLKGVDSTLKIQPAKLEDSAVYLCASSLVASREGTYGYTFGSGTRLTVV.

The rearrangement joins TRBV7-9 to TRBJ1-1; D call uncertain. CDR3 length: 13 residues. The V end was cut by 7 bases, the J end by 3 bases, with 12 bases between. Germline V gene data show CDR1 as SEHNR and CDR2 as FQNEAQ (reference sequence). This CDR3 reads CASTRILYTEAFF. CDR3 DNA: TGTGCCAGCACACGGATTTTATACACTGAAGCTTTCTTT. The variable domain in full, with the rest retrieved from reference TRBV7-9 and TRBJ1-1, is DTGVSQNPRHKITKRGQNVTFRCDPISEHNRLYWYRQTLGQGPEFLTYFQNEAQLEKSRLLSDRFSAERPKGSFSTLEIQRTEQGDSAMYLCASTRILYTEAFFGQGTRLTVV.

The chain couples TRBV5-1 to TRBJ2-1, with TRBD2 matching 8 bases. The CDR3 runs to 16 residues. Per the germline V gene, CDR1 is SGHRS and CDR2 is YFSETQ. The V and J ends lost 0 bases and 6 bases, in that order; junction bases with no gene match: 8. This CDR3 is CASSLVSGLGSNEQFF. The CDR3 bases are TGCGCCAGCAGCTTGGTTTCGGGACTAGGTTCCAATGAGCAGTTCTTC.

The V and J genes are TRBV9 and TRBJ1-1; D perhaps matches TRBD1 (5 bases). Trimming removed 0 bases at V and 4 bases at J, with 13 bases between. This CDR3 region has 15 residues. From germline, CDR1 is SGDLS and CDR2 YYNGEE. CDR3 in DNA: TGTGCCAGCAGCGTAGTACCAACCGGGGGCACTGAAGCTTTCTTT. It specifies CASSVVPTGGTEAFF. Full variable domain (rest looked up from reference TRBV9 and TRBJ1-1): DSGVTQTPKHLITATGQRVTLRCSPRSGDLSVYWYQQSLDQGLQFLIQYYNGEERAKGNILERFSAQQFPDLHSELNLSSLELGDSALYFCASSVVPTGGTEAFFGQGTRLTVV.

The CDR3 DNA follows: TGCGCCAGCAGGCTTGGAACAGGGGATTACTATGGCTACACCTTC. Translating gives CASRLGTGDYYGYTF. The V and J genes are TRBV5-1 and TRBJ1-2, with 7 bases aligning to TRBD1. This CDR3 region has 15 residues. With V trimmed by 5 bases and J by 3 bases, 10 bases remained unmatched. From germline, CDR1 is SGHRS and CDR2 YFSETQ.

The chain recombines TRBV7-2 with TRBJ2-4; D perhaps matches TRBD2 (5 bases). CDR1 is SGHTA, CDR2 FQGNSA, per germline. V dropped 1 base and J dropped 3 bases, with 10 bases sitting between them. The CDR3 spans 15 residues. In DNA form, the CDR3 reads TGTGCCAGCAGCTTAGTTTGGACTCTCAAAAACATTCAGTACTTC. It translates to CASSLVWTLKNIQYF.

The chain has TRBV28 and TRBJ1-4, with D unresolved. CDR1 is MDHEN and CDR2 is SYDVKM in the germline V gene. The V gene lost 6 bases and the J gene lost 6 bases, with 20 bases spanning the gap. CDR3 size: 16 residues. The CDR3 loop is CASRSHKFVGDEKLFF. The CDR3 region has the DNA TGTGCCAGCAGATCACATAAATTCGTAGGTGATGAAAAACTGTTTTTT.

J is TRBJ1-1 and V is TRBV4-2; 8 bases match TRBD1. The CDR3 is 14 amino acids. Germline lookup yields CDR1 LGHNA and CDR2 YNFKEQ. Trimming took 3 bases from V and 5 from J; bases not matched to a gene: 5. CDR3 sequence (DNA): TGTGCCAGCAGCCATTCCACAGGGGGAACTGAAGCTTTCTTT. Residues: CASSHSTGGTEAFF.

This chain links TRBV5-6 with TRBJ1-6; the match to TRBD1 covers 9 bases. CDR3 length: 15 amino acids. Germline CDR1 reads SGHDT; CDR2 reads YYEEEE. The trim removed 4 bases at V and 7 bases at J, leaving 6 bases unmatched. The CDR3 sequence: CASSRGDRVNSPLHF. CDR3 DNA: TGTGCCAGCAGCCGAGGGGACAGGGTAAATTCACCCCTCCACTTT.

This chain joins TRBV6-1 and TRBJ1-4, with D possibly being TRBD1 (6 bases). The V and J ends lost 7 bases and 4 bases respectively, with 13 bases between them. The V gene's germline CDR1 is MNHNS and CDR2 SASEGT. The CDR3 sequence is 14 residues long. CDR3 nucleotides: TGTGCCAGCAACCCGGACAGCCGTAATGAAAAACTGTTTTTT. Amino acid sequence: CASNPDSRNEKLFF.

The rearrangement uses TRBV30 and TRBJ1-6; 9 bases map to TRBD1. The V gene end was trimmed by 3 bases and the J gene end by 9 bases; junction bases not matched to a gene: 12. Germline CDR1 GTSNPN, CDR2 SVGIG (reference sequence). This CDR3 comprises 16 residues. CDR3 in DNA: TGTGCCTGGAGCGCAAACAGGGGGCGCCTAGGTTCACCCCTCCACTTT. Its translation is CAWSANRGRLGSPLHF. Filled out from reference TRBV30 and TRBJ1-6, the complete variable domain reads SQTIHQWPATLVQPVGSPLSLECTVEGTSNPNLYWYRQAAGRGLQLLFYSVGIGQISSEVPQNLSASRPQDRQFILSSKKLLLSDSGFYLCAWSANRGRLGSPLHFGNGTRLTVT.

The J gene is TRBJ2-7, the V gene TRBV2; the D gene is possibly TRBD1 (6 bases). Germline V CDR1 and CDR2: SNHLY, FYNNEI. This CDR3 comprises 14 residues. Trimming stripped 4 bases from V and 4 bases from J, with 14 bases between. The CDR3 nucleotides are TGTGCCAGCAGTGTTATGCAGGGGAGTTACGAGCAGTACTTC. It yields the protein CASSVMQGSYEQYF.